This TCR beta chain was identified during a study of regulatory T cells. Findings and caveats of the study: Patient CD8+ T cells trended toward lower Shannon entropy than controls.

Comment on this clone: What it binds is unknown.

Trimming removed 4 bases from V and 1 base from J, with 14 bases in between. The CDR3 sequence is 15 residues long. Looked up from germline, CDR1 is SGHAT and CDR2 is FQDESV (reference sequence). Patients aged 2 to 39 years had fewer naive T cells. The primer mix had 52 TRBV and 13 TRBJ primers. Profiled with immunoSEQ multiplex PCR; TCRdb holds only in-frame clones, not every one. The top ten clones hold 31% of a sample with about 5,800 clones, under 85% of them seen once. This clonotype was sampled from a child between 10 and 17 years old with CD3G deficiency. The genes are TRBV11-1 and TRBJ2-7; D gene uncertain. The sequenced material came from CD8+ T cells sorted from blood. In DNA, the CDR3 is TGTGCCAGCAGCTCCGACGGCTCAGAATCCTACGAGCAGTACTTC. The encoded protein is CASSSDGSESYEQYF.